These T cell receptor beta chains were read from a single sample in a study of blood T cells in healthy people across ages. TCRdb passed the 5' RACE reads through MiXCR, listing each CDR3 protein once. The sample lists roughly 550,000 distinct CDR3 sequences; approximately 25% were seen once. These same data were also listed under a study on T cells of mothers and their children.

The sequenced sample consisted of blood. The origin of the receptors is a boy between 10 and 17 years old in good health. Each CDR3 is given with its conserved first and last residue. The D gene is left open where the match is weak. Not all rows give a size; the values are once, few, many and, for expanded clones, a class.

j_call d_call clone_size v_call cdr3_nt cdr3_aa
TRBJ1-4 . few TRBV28 TGTGCCAGCAGTCACCCTAACGCGGAGGCTAATGAAAAACTGTTTTTT CASSHPNAEANEKLFF
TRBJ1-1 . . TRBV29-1 TGCAGCGTCGAAGCAATGATTGAAGCTTTCTTT CSVEAMIEAFF
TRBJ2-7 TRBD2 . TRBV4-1 TGCGCCAGCAGCCTAGGAGCGGGAAAAAGCTACGAGCAGTACTTC CASSLGAGKSYEQYF
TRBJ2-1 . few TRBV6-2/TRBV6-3 TGTGCCAGCAGCCTAGATGGGGATAATGAGCAGTTCTTC CASSLDGDNEQFF
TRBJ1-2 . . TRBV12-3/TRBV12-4 TGTGCCAGCAGTATTACAGGGCCGGTTGGCTACACCTTC CASSITGPVGYTF
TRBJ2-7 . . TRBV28 TGTGCCAGCAGTTTTGGGTTCTACGAGCAGTACTTC CASSFGFYEQYF
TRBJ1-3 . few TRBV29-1 TGCAGCGTTGAAGGCAGGAACTCTGGAAACACCATATATTTT CSVEGRNSGNTIYF
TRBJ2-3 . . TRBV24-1 TGTGCCACCAGTGATTCCGGGACTTTCAGGGCAGATACGCAGTATTTT CATSDSGTFRADTQYF
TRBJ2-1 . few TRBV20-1 TGCAGTGCTAGGAGTGACAGGGACTATGAGCAGTTCTTC CSARSDRDYEQFF
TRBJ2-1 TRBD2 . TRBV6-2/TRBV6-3 TGTGCCAGCAGTAGGGCGGGAGAGGGGCGCGATGAGCAGTTCTTC CASSRAGEGRDEQFF
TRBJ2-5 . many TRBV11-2 TGTGCCAGCAGCTTATTTGCGGCCCCCGCAGAGACCCAGTACTTC CASSLFAAPAETQYF
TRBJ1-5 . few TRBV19 TGTGCCAGTAGTATAGGAGGTTATAGCAATCAGCCCCAGCATTTT CASSIGGYSNQPQHF
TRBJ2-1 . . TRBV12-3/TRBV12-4 TGTGCCAGCCGAGTCGAGTTGTTCGCCTACAATGAGCAGTTCTTC CASRVELFAYNEQFF
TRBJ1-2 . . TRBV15 TGTGCCACCAGCAGAGACAGGCCCTATGGCTACACCTTC CATSRDRPYGYTF
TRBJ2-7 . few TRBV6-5 TGTGCCAGCAGTTACTACAATGGCTACGAGCAGTACTTC CASSYYNGYEQYF
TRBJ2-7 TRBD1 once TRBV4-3 TGCGCCAGCAGCCAACAACCGGGACAGAGATCTTACGAGCAGTACTTC CASSQQPGQRSYEQYF
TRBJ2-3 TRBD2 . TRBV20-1 TGCAGTGCTAGTAATAGCGGGAGTGGCACAGATACGCAGTATTTT CSASNSGSGTDTQYF
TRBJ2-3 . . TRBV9 TGTGCCAGCTCCGCCGAGGGGGGGACAGATACGCAGTATTTT CASSAEGGTDTQYF
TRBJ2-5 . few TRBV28 TGTGCCAGCAAAGAAGGTTACCAAGAGACCCAGTACTTC CASKEGYQETQYF
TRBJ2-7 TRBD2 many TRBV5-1 TGCGCCAGCAGCCCCGGGACTAGCGGGGGCGAGCAGTACTTC CASSPGTSGGEQYF
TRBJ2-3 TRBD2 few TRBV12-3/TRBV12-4 TGTGCCAGCAGTCCCGGGACTAGCGGGAGAGGCACAGATACGCAGTATTTT CASSPGTSGRGTDTQYF
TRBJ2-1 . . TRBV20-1 TGCAGTGCCAGCCTGATAGTGCACTATGAGCAGTTCTTC CSASLIVHYEQFF
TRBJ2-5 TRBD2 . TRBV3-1 TGTGCCAGCAGTCCCATTCCTAGCGGGGTAAGACAAGAGACCCAGTACTTC CASSPIPSGVRQETQYF
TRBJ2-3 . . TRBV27 TGTGCCAGCCGATCCCTTCTAGCGAGCACAGATACGCAGTATTTT CASRSLLASTDTQYF
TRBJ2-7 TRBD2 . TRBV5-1 TGCGCCAGCAGCTCGATAGCGGGATCGTCCGAGCAGTACTTC CASSSIAGSSEQYF
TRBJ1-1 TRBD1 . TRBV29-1 TGCAGCGCCCGGGACGACAGGGCGAACACTGAAGCTTTCTTT CSARDDRANTEAFF
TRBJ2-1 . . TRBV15 TGTGCCACCAGCCTTGGGCGGGCCCCAAACAATGAGCAGTTCTTC CATSLGRAPNNEQFF
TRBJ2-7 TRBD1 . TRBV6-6 TGTGCCAGCAGTGGGGACAGCTCCTACGGGCAGTACTTC CASSGDSSYGQYF
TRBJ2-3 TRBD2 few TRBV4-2 TGTGCCAGCAGCCCCGTCGAGCGGGACGCAGATACGCAGTATTTT CASSPVERDADTQYF
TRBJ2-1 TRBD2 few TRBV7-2 TGTGCCAGCAGCTCGACTAGCGGGAGTAACAATGAGCAGTTCTTC CASSSTSGSNNEQFF
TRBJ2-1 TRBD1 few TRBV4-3 TGCGCCAGCAGCCACAGGGACAGGGGCCACAATGAGCAGTTCTTC CASSHRDRGHNEQFF
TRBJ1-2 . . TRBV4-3 TGCGCCAGCAGCCATCTGAACTATGGCTACACCTTC CASSHLNYGYTF
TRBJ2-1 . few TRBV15 TGTGCCACCAGCAGAGGGGCGCTAAGTAGCTCTCATGAGCAGTTCTTC CATSRGALSSSHEQFF
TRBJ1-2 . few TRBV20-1 TGCAGTGCTAGAGATGGGGGCGCGGGGATTAACTATGGCTACACCTTC CSARDGGAGINYGYTF
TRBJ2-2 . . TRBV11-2 TGTGCCAGCAGCTTAGACAGATTAGGGCCCGGGGAGCTGTTTTTT CASSLDRLGPGELFF